One and the same sample provided the 9 T cell receptor beta chains below, sequenced in a study of shared clonotypes between healthy human individuals. Naive CD8 cells comprised CD45RO-negative, CCR7-positively selected cells, excluding terminally differentiated effector memory CD45RA+ cells. The assay was immunoSEQ multiplex PCR, and TCRdb's table has in-frame clones only and misses some. The sample consists of some 2.1 million clones, just under 95% of them appearing once. Sequenced material: naive CD8+ T cells from PBMCs. These receptors came from a man aged 18 to 30 in good health. Some clones in this sample may be carry-over from other donors' samples.

This clone was found once. In DNA, the CDR3 is TGTGCCAGCAGCCCCGGGGACGGGTTAATCTCCTACGAGCAGTACTTC. Residues: CASSPGDGLISYEQYF. The V gene is TRBV7-6, the J gene TRBJ2-7; tentatively, D is TRBD1 or TRBD2 (5 bases each). Germline CDR1 SGHVS, CDR2 FNYEAQ. This CDR3 comprises 16 residues. Trimming pared 5 bases from V and 0 bases from J, leaving 17 bases between.

The chain carries TRBV5-4 and TRBJ2-7; perhaps TRBD1 as D (6 bases). V gave up 0 bases and J gave up 4 bases, with 11 bases separating them. The CDR3 runs to 14 residues. CDR1 and CDR2 (germline): SGHNT, YYREEE (reference sequence). The CDR3 nucleotides are TGTGCCAGCAGCTTGGACAGGGCCTTGTACGAGCAGTACTTC. This gives the protein CASSLDRALYEQYF.

The chain is built from TRBV4-2 and TRBJ2-1, with TRBD2 matching over 10 bases. After removal of 1 base from V and 0 bases from J, the junction contained 12 bases not matched to a gene. The germline V gene has CDR1 LGHNA and CDR2 YNFKEQ. There are 20 residues in the CDR3. The chain's CDR3 is CASSQALAGGIASSYNEQFF. CDR3 DNA sequence: TGTGCCAGCAGCCAAGCGTTAGCGGGAGGTATAGCTAGCTCCTACAATGAGCAGTTCTTC.

This chain connects TRBV27 to TRBJ1-2, with 9 bases aligning to TRBD1. With 3 bases clipped from V and 8 bases from J, the junction kept 7 bases outside the gene matches. The CDR3 has 14 amino acids. Looked up from germline, CDR1 is MNHEY and CDR2 is SMNVEV (reference sequence). The CDR3 region is CASSFKTGGDGYTF. CDR3 DNA: TGTGCCAGCAGTTTCAAGACAGGGGGTGACGGCTACACCTTC.

The rearrangement joins TRBV27 to TRBJ2-1; a weak D match, TRBD2 (6 bases). The V and J ends lost 0 bases and 0 bases respectively, with 9 bases between them. Germline V lookup: CDR1 MNHEY, CDR2 SMNVEV (reference sequence). The length of the CDR3 is 16 residues. The DNA for the CDR3 is TGTGCCAGCAGTTTATCGTGGAGGGACTCCTACAATGAGCAGTTCTTC. Protein product: CASSLSWRDSYNEQFF.

In its sample, this clone was seen once. The CDR3 DNA sequence: TGTGCCAGCAGCCCCGACAGGTTTCCCTACGAGCAGTACTTC. Protein product: CASSPDRFPYEQYF. The chain couples TRBV7-9 to TRBJ2-7; possibly TRBD1 for D (6 bases). Germline V gene sequence: CDR1 SEHNR, CDR2 FQNEAQ (reference sequence). Trimming shortened V by 5 bases and J by 2 bases, and 13 bases separated the two germline ends. The CDR3 is made up of 14 amino acids.

V and J are TRBV7-9 and TRBJ2-4, with no clear D. Germline-derived CDR1 and CDR2 are SEHNR and FQNEAQ (reference sequence). The V and J ends lost 5 bases and 0 bases respectively, with 14 bases between them. This CDR3 has 16 amino acids. The CDR3 protein is CASSPIDILAKNIQYF. The CDR3 nucleotides read TGTGCCAGCAGCCCGATAGACATCCTAGCCAAAAACATTCAGTACTTC.

This chain uses TRBV10-3 with TRBJ2-7; TRBD2 might be the D (6 bases). Looked up from germline, CDR1 is ENHRY and CDR2 is SYGVKD. This CDR3 has 18 residues. V was pared by 3 bases and J by 4 bases, with 25 bases between. The chain's CDR3 is CAISDSPPTGTGEYEQYF. The CDR3 bases are TGTGCCATCAGTGACTCACCACCCACCGGGACGGGAGAGTACGAGCAGTACTTC.

The chain combines TRBV27 with TRBJ2-1; 10 bases align to TRBD2. The junction had 12 bases not matched to a gene; V was cut back by 11 bases and J by 2 bases. The CDR3 has 16 residues. Germline V gene data show CDR1 as MNHEY and CDR2 as SMNVEV (reference sequence). For the CDR3, the DNA is TGTGCCTCCCTGCGGGTAGCGGGAGGCCCCTACAATGAGCAGTTCTTC. This gives the protein CASLRVAGGPYNEQFF.